This T cell receptor (beta chain) stems from a study of blood T cell repertoires in COVID-19. J lost 4 bases, V lost 6 bases, and 12 bases had no gene match. The CDR3 runs to 15 residues. Germline V gene sequence: CDR1 SGHRS, CDR2 YFSETQ. Clones were read by immunoSEQ multiplex PCR, and TCRdb kept only the in-frame ones, dropping some. This table has 100,000 to 150,000 clones, 70% to 90% appearing once. Specimen: peripheral blood. This chain joins TRBV5-1 and TRBJ2-7; 8 bases map to TRBD2. This TCR was sampled from a man aged 50 to 59 with acute or convalescent COVID-19. In DNA, the CDR3 is TGCGCCAGCACTCCCTCCGGGGGGGAGTGGTACGAGCAGTACTTC. Amino acids: CASTPSGGEWYEQYF.